The sequence of this TCR beta chain was determined in a study of blood T cell repertoires in COVID-19. Study-level background: The cDNA or gDNA used as material had been derived from T cells, B-cell-depleted T cells, or PBMCs.

The CDR3 loop spans 14 amino acids. The ends were cut back, 0 bases at V and 5 bases at J, with 12 bases in the middle. In the original workflow: Estimation of nucleated cell counts relied on the amplification of reference gene primers. Here immunoSEQ multiplex PCR was the method, and the copy in TCRdb shows in-frame clones only, minus some. The V and J calls and clone size are taken from that table; D and trimming were inferred from the DNA. In the table there are some 120,000 clones, around four fifths of which are singletons. The sequenced sample consisted of peripheral blood. The origin of this receptor is a man between 65 and 85 years old with active or convalescent COVID-19. The chain combines TRBV5-3 with TRBJ2-7; D gene ambiguous. TRBV5-3 belongs to the ORF category, with a function that is uncertain. The CDR3 coding sequence is TGTGCCAGAAGCTTGGACGGCAGGATACACGAGCAGTACTTC. This gives the protein CARSLDGRIHEQYF.